This TCR beta chain was sequenced during a study of CD8 T cells in ankylosing spondylitis. The junction had 2 bases not matched to a gene; V was cut back by 3 bases and J by 3 bases. Germline CDR1 MNHEY, CDR2 SMNVEV (reference sequence). The CDR3 runs 13 residues. TCRdb processed the 5' RACE reads anew with MiXCR; each CDR3 protein has one entry. The table includes more than 150,000 distinct CDR3 sequences, about 20% detected once. This receptor was taken from a male donor aged 10-29 years with ankylosing spondylitis or in good health (not recorded which). Sequencing was done on a sample of blood, either unsorted or a sorted T cell fraction (not recorded which). J is TRBJ2-7 and V is TRBV27; 7 bases align to TRBD1. As DNA, the CDR3 is TGTGCCAGCAGTTTCAGGGGGTACTACGAGCAGTACGTC. It translates to CASSFRGYYEQYV.